The subject of this entry is one TCR beta chain. Its antigen is still unknown. In the PCR, 60 Vbeta and 13 Jbeta primers were used. Data came from immunoSEQ multiplex PCR; TCRdb stores just in-frame clones and leaves some out. The data contain 150,000 or so clones, more than 70% of them singletons. This entry is derived from a study of cytomegalovirus exposure and HLA in healthy donors. About the research overall: Within an early data release were roughly 90 million unique TCRs drawn from HLA-typed donors. Study results and caveats: Later on, analysis showed that most CMV-associated TCR beta chains appeared to be HLA-restricted.

The clonotype comes from a man aged 50-59 years in good health and CMV-seronegative. Sequenced input: PBMCs.

The CDR3: CASSQAGAGYNEQFF. In nucleotides, the CDR3 is TGTGCCAGCAGTCAGGCGGGAGCTGGCTACAATGAGCAGTTCTTC. The J gene is TRBJ2-1, the V gene TRBV2; 7 positions agree with TRBD2. Germline loops: CDR1 SNHLY, CDR2 FYNNEI. This CDR3 is built from 15 residues. V trimming: 5 bases; J trimming: 3 bases; junction bases outside the gene matches: 7. The whole variable domain, filled in from reference TRBV2 and TRBJ2-1, reads EPEVTQTPSHQVTQMGQEVILRCVPISNHLYFYWYRQILGQKVEFLVSFYNNEISEKSEIFDDQFSVERPDGSNFTLKIRSTKLEDSAMYFCASSQAGAGYNEQFFGPGTRLTVL.